This T cell receptor (beta chain) was identified in a study of control samples from healthy donors and cancer patients. Measured with immunoSEQ multiplex PCR; TCRdb has only the in-frame clones, and not every one. In the table there are 80,000 or so clones, around 95% of which are singletons. This clone was seen a single time. The CDR3 consists of 15 residues. Germline V lookup: CDR1 MNHEY, CDR2 SMNVEV (reference sequence). V was cut by 7 bases and J by 6 bases, with 20 bases left in between. Material: blood. The rearrangement uses TRBV27 and TRBJ2-3; D ambiguous. This sequence was found in a woman between 40 and 50 years old in good health. The CDR3 protein is CASTPSAAPGDTQYF. The DNA for the CDR3 is TGTGCCAGCACTCCTTCGGCAGCTCCGGGTGATACGCAGTATTTT.